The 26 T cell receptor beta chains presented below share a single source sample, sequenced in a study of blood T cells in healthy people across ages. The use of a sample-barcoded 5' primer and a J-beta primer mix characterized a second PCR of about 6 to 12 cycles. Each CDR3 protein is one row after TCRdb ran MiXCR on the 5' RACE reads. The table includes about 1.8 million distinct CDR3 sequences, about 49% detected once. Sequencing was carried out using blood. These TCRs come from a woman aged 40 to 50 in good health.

The CDR3 spells CASSPARGLKDTQYF. The DNA for the CDR3 is TGTGCCAGCAGCCCAGCGCGGGGGCTGAAAGATACGCAGTATTTT. This sequence joins TRBV7-2 and TRBJ2-3; tentative D call: TRBD2 (7 bases). V was shortened by 5 bases and J by 5 bases, with 17 bases between the two germline ends. The CDR3 runs to 15 residues. Germline V lookup: CDR1 SGHTA, CDR2 FQGNSA.

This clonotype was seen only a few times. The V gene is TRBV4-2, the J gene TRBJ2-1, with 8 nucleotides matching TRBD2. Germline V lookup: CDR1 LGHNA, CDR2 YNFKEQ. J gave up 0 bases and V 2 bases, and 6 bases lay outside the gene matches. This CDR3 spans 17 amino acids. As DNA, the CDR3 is TGTGCCAGCAGCCAATTTCCGGGACTAGGCTCCTACAATGAGCAGTTCTTC. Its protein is CASSQFPGLGSYNEQFF.

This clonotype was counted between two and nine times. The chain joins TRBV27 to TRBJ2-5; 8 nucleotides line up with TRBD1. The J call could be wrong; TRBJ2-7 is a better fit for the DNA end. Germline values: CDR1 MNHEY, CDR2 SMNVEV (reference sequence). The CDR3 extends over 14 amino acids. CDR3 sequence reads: CASSRTGLGYEQYF. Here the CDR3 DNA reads TGTGCCAGCAGTCGGACAGGGCTTGGTTACGAGCAGTACTTC.

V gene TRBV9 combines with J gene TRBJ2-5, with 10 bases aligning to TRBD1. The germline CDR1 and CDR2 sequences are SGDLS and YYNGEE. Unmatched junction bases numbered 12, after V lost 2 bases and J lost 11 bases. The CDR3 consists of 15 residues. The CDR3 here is CASSVGTGDMGEQYF. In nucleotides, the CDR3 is TGTGCCAGCAGCGTGGGGACAGGGGATATGGGGGAGCAGTACTTC. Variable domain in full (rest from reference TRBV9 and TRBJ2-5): DSGVTQTPKHLITATGQRVTLRCSPRSGDLSVYWYQQSLDQGLQFLIQYYNGEERAKGNILERFSAQQFPDLHSELNLSSLELGDSALYFCASSVGTGDMGEQYFGPGTRLLVL.

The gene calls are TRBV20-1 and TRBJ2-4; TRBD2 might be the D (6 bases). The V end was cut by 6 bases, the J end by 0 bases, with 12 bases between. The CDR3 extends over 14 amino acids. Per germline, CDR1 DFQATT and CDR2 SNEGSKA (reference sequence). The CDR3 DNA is TGCAGTGCAAAGCCCGGGGGAGCCAAAAACATTCAGTACTTC. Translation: CSAKPGGAKNIQYF.

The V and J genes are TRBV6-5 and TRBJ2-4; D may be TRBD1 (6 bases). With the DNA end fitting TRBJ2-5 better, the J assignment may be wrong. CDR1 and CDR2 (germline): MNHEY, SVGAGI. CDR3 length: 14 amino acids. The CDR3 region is CASGLKTGRETQYF. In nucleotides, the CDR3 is TGTGCCAGCGGGCTCAAAACAGGGAGAGAGACCCAGTACTTC.

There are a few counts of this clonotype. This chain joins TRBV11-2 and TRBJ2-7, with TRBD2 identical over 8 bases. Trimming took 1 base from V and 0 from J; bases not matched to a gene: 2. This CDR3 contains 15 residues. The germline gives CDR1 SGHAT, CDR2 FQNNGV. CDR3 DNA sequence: TGTGCCAGCAGCTTAGGCGGGGGGTACTCCTACGAGCAGTACTTC. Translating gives CASSLGGGYSYEQYF.

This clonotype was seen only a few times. CDR3 DNA sequence: TGTGCCAGCAGCCCGGTCGGCAGGGACCAAGAGACCCAGTACTTC. It yields the protein CASSPVGRDQETQYF. The rearrangement links TRBV7-9 to TRBJ2-5, with D possibly being TRBD1 (5 bases). With 5 bases removed from V and 0 bases from J, the gap between germline ends came to 13 bases. The CDR3 covers 15 residues. Germline CDR1 is SEHNR and CDR2 is FQNEAQ (reference sequence).

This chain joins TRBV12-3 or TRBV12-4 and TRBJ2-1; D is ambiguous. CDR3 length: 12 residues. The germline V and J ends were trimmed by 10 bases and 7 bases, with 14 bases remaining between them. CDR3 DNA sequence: TGTGCCATCCTCCAATCTCGAAATGAGCAGTTCTTC. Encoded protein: CAILQSRNEQFF.

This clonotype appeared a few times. CDR3 sequence: CASSLRPDREGYTF. DNA of the CDR3: TGCGCCAGCAGCCTCAGACCCGATAGGGAGGGCTACACCTTC. The rearrangement uses TRBV4-3 and TRBJ1-2; D unclear. V was clipped by 4 bases and J by 8 bases, with 17 bases between them. CDR3 length: 14 residues. Germline V gene sequence: CDR1 LGHNA, CDR2 YSLEER.

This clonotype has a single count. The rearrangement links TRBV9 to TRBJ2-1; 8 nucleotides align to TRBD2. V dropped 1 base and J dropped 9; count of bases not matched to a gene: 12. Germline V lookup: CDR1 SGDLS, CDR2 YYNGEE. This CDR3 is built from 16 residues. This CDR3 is CASSVTAGHGRGEQFF. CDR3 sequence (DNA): TGTGCCAGCAGCGTAACAGCAGGACACGGGAGGGGTGAGCAGTTCTTC.

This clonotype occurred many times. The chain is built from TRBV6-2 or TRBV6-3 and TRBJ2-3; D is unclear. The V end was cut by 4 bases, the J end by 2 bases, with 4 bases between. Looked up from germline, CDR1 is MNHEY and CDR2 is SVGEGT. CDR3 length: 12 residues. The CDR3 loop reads CASSFTTDTQYF. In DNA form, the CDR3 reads TGTGCCAGCAGTTTCACCACAGATACGCAGTATTTT.

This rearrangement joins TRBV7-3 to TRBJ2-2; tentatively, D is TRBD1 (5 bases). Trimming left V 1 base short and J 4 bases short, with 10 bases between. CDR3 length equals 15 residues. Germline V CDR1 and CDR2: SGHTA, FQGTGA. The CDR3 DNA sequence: TGTGCCAGCAGCTTAATGCCAGGGCCCACCGGGGAGCTGTTTTTT. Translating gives CASSLMPGPTGELFF.

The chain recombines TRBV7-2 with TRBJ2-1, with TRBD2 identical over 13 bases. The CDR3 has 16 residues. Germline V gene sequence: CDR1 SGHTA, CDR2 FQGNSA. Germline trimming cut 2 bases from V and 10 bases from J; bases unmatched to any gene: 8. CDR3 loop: CASSLQLAGGRGEQFF. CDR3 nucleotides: TGTGCCAGCAGCTTACAACTAGCGGGGGGGCGGGGAGAGCAGTTCTTC.

As DNA, the CDR3 is TGTGCCAGCAGCATGGACCAGCTGGTTGATGAGCAGTTCTTC. Protein product: CASSMDQLVDEQFF. V and J are TRBV7-2 and TRBJ2-1; D gene ambiguous. Looked up from germline, CDR1 is SGHTA and CDR2 is FQGNSA. V lost 5 bases to trimming and J lost 8 bases, with 16 bases between them. The CDR3 consists of 14 residues.

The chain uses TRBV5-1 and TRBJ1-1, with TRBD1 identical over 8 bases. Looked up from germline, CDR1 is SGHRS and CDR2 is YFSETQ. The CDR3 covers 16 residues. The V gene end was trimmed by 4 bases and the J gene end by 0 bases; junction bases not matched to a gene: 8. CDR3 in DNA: TGCGCCAGCAGCCGACGACAGGGGACATTGAACACTGAAGCTTTCTTT. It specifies CASSRRQGTLNTEAFF. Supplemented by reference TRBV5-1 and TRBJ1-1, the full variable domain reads KAGVTQTPRYLIKTRGQQVTLSCSPISGHRSVSWYQQTPGQGLQFLFEYFSETQRNKGNFPGRFSGRQFSNSRSEMNVSTLELGDSALYLCASSRRQGTLNTEAFFGQGTRLTVV.

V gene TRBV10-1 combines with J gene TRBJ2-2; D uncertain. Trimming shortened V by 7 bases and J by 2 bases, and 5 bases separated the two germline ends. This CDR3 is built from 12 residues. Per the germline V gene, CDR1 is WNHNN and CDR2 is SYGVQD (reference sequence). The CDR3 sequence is CASTANTGELFF. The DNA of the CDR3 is TGCGCCAGCACCGCTAACACCGGGGAGCTGTTTTTT.

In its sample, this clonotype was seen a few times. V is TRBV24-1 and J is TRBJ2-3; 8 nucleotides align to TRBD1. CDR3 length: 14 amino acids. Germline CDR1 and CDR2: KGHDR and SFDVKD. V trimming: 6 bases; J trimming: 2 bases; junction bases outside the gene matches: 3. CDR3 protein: CATSPGQVTDTQYF. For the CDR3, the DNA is TGTGCCACCAGTCCGGGACAGGTCACAGATACGCAGTATTTT.

CDR3 loop: CASSSLLVKSSTDTQYF. The CDR3 bases are TGCGCCAGCAGCTCACTACTAGTTAAATCTAGCACAGATACGCAGTATTTT. The chain combines TRBV5-1 with TRBJ2-3; D might be TRBD2 (5 bases). The V and J ends lost 3 bases and 0 bases respectively, with 17 bases between them. This CDR3 comprises 17 residues. Germline assignment: CDR1 SGHRS and CDR2 YFSETQ.

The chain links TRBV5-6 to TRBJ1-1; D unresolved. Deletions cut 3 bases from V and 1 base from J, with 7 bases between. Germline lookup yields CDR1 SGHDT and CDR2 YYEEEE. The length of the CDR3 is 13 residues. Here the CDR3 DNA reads TGTGCCAGCAGCTCCCCACGGAACACTGAAGCTTTCTTT. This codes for CASSSPRNTEAFF.

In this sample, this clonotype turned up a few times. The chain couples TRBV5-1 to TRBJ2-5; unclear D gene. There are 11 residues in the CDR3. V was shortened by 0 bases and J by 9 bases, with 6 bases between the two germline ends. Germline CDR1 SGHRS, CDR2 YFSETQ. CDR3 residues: CASSLVGPQYF. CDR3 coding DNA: TGCGCCAGCAGCTTGGTGGGCCCCCAGTACTTC.

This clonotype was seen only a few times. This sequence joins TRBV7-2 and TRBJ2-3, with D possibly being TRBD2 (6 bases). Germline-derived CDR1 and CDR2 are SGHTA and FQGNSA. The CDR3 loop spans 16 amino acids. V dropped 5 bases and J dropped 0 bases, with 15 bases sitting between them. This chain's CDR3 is CASSHDPGLSTDTQYF. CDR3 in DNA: TGTGCCAGCAGCCATGACCCGGGACTGAGCACAGATACGCAGTATTTT.

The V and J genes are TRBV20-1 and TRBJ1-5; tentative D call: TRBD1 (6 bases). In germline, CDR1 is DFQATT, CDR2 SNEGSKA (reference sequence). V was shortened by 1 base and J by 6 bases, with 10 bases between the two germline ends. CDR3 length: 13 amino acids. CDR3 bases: TGCAGTGCTAGAGCAGGGGTTGGTCAGCCCCAGCATTTT. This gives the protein CSARAGVGQPQHF.

The CDR3 bases are TGCGCCAGCAGCTTGGAGCCCGGGGGACTAGCAGGTTCCGGGTACGAGCAGTACTTC. It translates to CASSLEPGGLAGSGYEQYF. V gene TRBV5-1 combines with J gene TRBJ2-7; TRBD2 aligns across 9 bases. This CDR3 is built from 19 residues. The germline gives CDR1 SGHRS, CDR2 YFSETQ. The V segment lost 0 bases and the J segment 4 bases; nucleotides outside the gene matches: 17.

The chain's CDR3 is CASSQVKTDPKGGNYGYTF. In DNA, the CDR3 is TGTGCCAGCAGCCAAGTCAAAACGGACCCAAAAGGTGGTAACTATGGCTACACCTTC. The chain couples TRBV4-2 to TRBJ1-2; no clear D. Deletions cut 1 base from V and 1 base from J, with 22 bases between. The CDR3 totals 19 residues. Germline-derived CDR1 and CDR2 are LGHNA and YNFKEQ.

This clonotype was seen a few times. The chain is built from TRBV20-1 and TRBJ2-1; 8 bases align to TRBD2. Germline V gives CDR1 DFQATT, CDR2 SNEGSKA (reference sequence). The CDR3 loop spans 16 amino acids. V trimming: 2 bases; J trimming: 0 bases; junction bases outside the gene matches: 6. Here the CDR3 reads CSARYSGDYSYNEQFF. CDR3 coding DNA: TGCAGTGCTAGATATAGCGGGGACTACTCCTACAATGAGCAGTTCTTC.